This is a list of T cell receptor beta chains from one sample in a study of blood T cell repertoires in COVID-19. Assay used: immunoSEQ multiplex PCR; TCRdb lists only in-frame clones, some missing. The top ten clones hold 3.4% of a sample with about 160,000 clones, 80% of them seen once. Sequenced sample: PBMCs or T cells enriched from blood (not recorded which). These receptor sequences come from a woman aged 55-70 years who had recovered from COVID-19. Both conserved end residues are part of each CDR3. D genes are given only for firm matches. A clone size is listed for some rows: how often the clone was seen (once, few, many), or a class if it is expanded.

clone size	V gene	D gene	J gene	CDR3 protein	CDR3 DNA
NA	TRBV6-1	TRBD1	TRBJ1-5	CASSDRGYGNQPQHF	TGTGCCAGCAGTGACAGGGGGTATGGCAATCAGCCCCAGCATTTT
NA	TRBV7-2	TRBD2	TRBJ2-1	CASSYAGGPNEQFF	TGTGCCAGCAGTTACGCGGGGGGCCCCAATGAGCAGTTCTTC
NA	TRBV25-1	NA	TRBJ2-2	CASIQGETGELFF	TGTGCCAGCATACAGGGTGAAACCGGGGAGCTGTTTTTT
once	TRBV15	NA	TRBJ2-7	CATSRDSYEQYF	TGTGCCACCAGCAGAGATTCGTACGAGCAGTACTTC
NA	TRBV2	NA	TRBJ1-1	CASTPRGGLANTEAFF	TGTGCCAGCACCCCCCGGGGGGGGCTGGCGAACACTGAAGCTTTCTTT
NA	TRBV9	NA	TRBJ1-3	CASSVDSVTGNTIYF	TGTGCCAGCAGCGTAGATAGCGTAACTGGAAACACCATATATTTT
NA	TRBV4-1	NA	TRBJ1-1	CASSQTAMNTEAFF	TGCGCCAGCAGCCAGACAGCGATGAACACTGAAGCTTTCTTT
NA	TRBV9	TRBD1	TRBJ1-3	CASSVQTGGGTIYF	TGTGCCAGCAGCGTTCAGACAGGGGGAGGCACCATATATTTT
NA	TRBV27	NA	TRBJ2-3	CASSFFGFADTQYF	TGTGCCAGCAGTTTCTTCGGGTTTGCAGATACGCAGTATTTT
few	TRBV4-1	TRBD2	TRBJ2-1	CASSLLPSGGAWGYNEQFF	TGCGCCAGCAGCCTTCTCCCTAGCGGGGGGGCCTGGGGCTACAATGAGCAGTTCTTC
NA	TRBV7-8	NA	TRBJ2-7	CASSLGQDSRTYEQYF	TGTGCCAGCAGCCTAGGCCAGGACTCCCGCACCTACGAGCAGTACTTC
NA	TRBV18	NA	TRBJ2-3	CASSPPGHLGSDTQYF	TGTGCCAGCTCACCACCGGGACACCTTGGGTCGGATACGCAGTATTTT
NA	TRBV30	NA	TRBJ1-2	CAWKQYGGYTF	TGTGCCTGGAAACAGTATGGTGGCTACACCTTC
NA	TRBV7-2	NA	TRBJ2-2	CASRRGQGGNTGELFF	TGTGCCAGCAGAAGAGGCCAGGGAGGGAACACCGGGGAGCTGTTTTTT
NA	TRBV6-1	TRBD1	TRBJ2-6	CASSEFLTGESNVLTF	TGTGCCAGCAGTGAATTCTTGACAGGGGAGTCCAACGTCCTGACTTTC
NA	TRBV19	TRBD1	TRBJ2-1	CASSETGGEQFF	TGTGCCAGTAGTGAAACAGGGGGCGAGCAGTTCTTC
NA	TRBV19	TRBD1	TRBJ1-2	CASSGQGYGYTF	TGTGCCAGTAGCGGACAGGGCTATGGCTACACCTTC
NA	TRBV25-1	NA	TRBJ1-2	CASSGWESNGGYGYTF	TGTGCCAGCAGTGGGTGGGAATCGAACGGGGGATATGGCTACACCTTC
NA	TRBV5-1	NA	TRBJ2-3	CASSYNTDTQYF	TGCGCCAGCAGCTATAACACAGATACGCAGTATTTT
NA	TRBV5-1	TRBD1	TRBJ1-5	CASSYGTDSNQPQHF	TGCGCCAGCAGCTACGGGACAGATAGCAATCAGCCCCAGCATTTT
NA	TRBV25-1	NA	TRBJ1-6	CASSNRGSNSPLHF	TGTGCCAGCAGTAATCGGGGTTCGAATTCACCCCTCCACTTT
NA	TRBV15	NA	TRBJ1-3	CATSRALSYSGNTIYF	TGTGCCACCAGCAGAGCTTTGTCGTACTCTGGAAACACCATATATTTT
once	TRBV15	NA	TRBJ1-2	CATSRDRSNYGYTF	TGTGCCACCAGCAGAGACAGATCTAACTATGGCTACACCTTC
NA	TRBV6-5	TRBD1	TRBJ2-7	CASSYGTGYEQYF	TGTGCCAGCAGTTACGGGACAGGGTACGAGCAGTACTTC
NA	TRBV5-8	TRBD2	TRBJ2-3	CASRQASGLNTDTQYF	TGTGCCAGCAGACAGGCTAGCGGGTTAAACACAGATACGCAGTATTTT
NA	TRBV6-5	NA	TRBJ1-1	CASTFGQEGTEAFF	TGTGCCAGCACCTTTGGGCAAGAGGGCACTGAAGCTTTCTTT
NA	TRBV7-2	NA	TRBJ2-2	CASSLGGSNTGELFF	TGTGCCAGCAGCTTAGGAGGAAGTAACACCGGGGAGCTGTTTTTT
NA	TRBV3-1/TRBV3-2	TRBD1	TRBJ2-7	CASSQDWVAGTGAYEQYF	TGTGCCAGCAGCCAAGACTGGGTGGCTGGGACAGGGGCCTACGAGCAGTACTTC
NA	TRBV19	NA	TRBJ1-4	CASSIRRQGLEKLFF	TGTGCCAGTAGTATTCGGCGGCAGGGGCTCGAAAAACTGTTTTTT
NA	TRBV20-1	TRBD1	TRBJ2-1	CSASQGDGLIVEQFF	TGCAGTGCTAGTCAGGGGGACGGCCTGATAGTTGAGCAGTTCTTC
NA	TRBV25-1	NA	TRBJ2-5	CASSERPSGTQYF	TGTGCCAGCAGTGAAAGACCGTCGGGGACCCAGTACTTC
NA	TRBV10-3	TRBD2	TRBJ2-5	CASANVAGGNQETQYF	TGTGCCAGCGCGAATGTAGCGGGGGGAAACCAAGAGACCCAGTACTTC
once	TRBV2	NA	TRBJ2-7	CASSEPAGIHYEQYF	TGTGCCAGCAGTGAACCCGCGGGAATTCACTACGAGCAGTACTTC
NA	TRBV7-3	TRBD2	TRBJ2-5	CASSPGVAGVQTQYF	TGTGCCAGCAGCCCTGGGGTAGCGGGGGTCCAGACCCAGTACTTC
NA	TRBV6-5	TRBD1	TRBJ1-1	CASSLTGGFEAFF	TGTGCCAGCAGTTTGACAGGGGGTTTTGAAGCTTTCTTT
NA	TRBV2	NA	TRBJ2-1	CASSEQGFPYNEQFF	TGTGCCAGCAGTGAACAGGGGTTTCCCTACAATGAGCAGTTCTTC
NA	TRBV18	TRBD1	TRBJ2-1	CASSPRKGTGIFNEQFF	TGTGCCAGCTCACCCCGGAAGGGGACAGGGATTTTCAATGAGCAGTTCTTC
NA	TRBV5-1	NA	TRBJ1-4	CASSSGLTYEKLFF	TGCGCCAGCAGCTCGGGACTGACGTATGAAAAACTGTTTTTT
NA	TRBV7-8	TRBD2	TRBJ2-7	CASSLVSGLAGAYEQYF	TGTGCCAGCAGCTTAGTGAGCGGACTAGCGGGGGCTTACGAGCAGTACTTC
NA	TRBV5-6	NA	TRBJ1-6	CASSFVWGEDSPLHF	TGTGCCAGCAGCTTCGTATGGGGGGAGGATTCACCCCTCCACTTT
NA	TRBV10-3	TRBD1	TRBJ2-1	CAISTGTGPNEQFF	TGTGCCATCAGTACCGGGACAGGGCCCAATGAGCAGTTCTTC
NA	TRBV12-5	NA	TRBJ2-5	CASGLSYGVSETQYF	TGTGCTAGTGGTTTGTCATACGGAGTGAGCGAGACCCAGTACTTC
NA	TRBV4-1	TRBD1	TRBJ1-2	CASSQDWPDRVYGYTF	TGCGCCAGCAGCCAAGATTGGCCGGACAGGGTCTATGGCTACACCTTC
NA	TRBV9	NA	TRBJ1-5	CASSPEARNQPQHF	TGTGCCAGCAGCCCCGAGGCGCGCAATCAGCCCCAGCATTTT
NA	TRBV5-1	TRBD2	TRBJ2-7	CASSFVAGGSYEQYF	TGCGCCAGCAGCTTCGTGGCGGGGGGGTCCTACGAGCAGTACTTC
few	TRBV7-2	TRBD2	TRBJ2-2	CASSSKRGAGTGELFF	TGTGCCAGCAGCTCGAAGCGGGGGGCGGGCACCGGGGAGCTGTTTTTT
NA	TRBV30	TRBD1	TRBJ2-5	CAWSRTGGSGETQYF	TGTGCCTGGAGTCGGACAGGGGGCAGTGGAGAGACCCAGTACTTC
NA	TRBV29-1	NA	TRBJ1-1	CSVESGYNEAFF	TGCAGCGTTGAATCGGGGTATAATGAAGCTTTCTTT
NA	TRBV2	TRBD1	TRBJ2-7	CASTDRGTSYEQYF	TGTGCCAGCACGGACAGGGGAACCTCCTACGAGCAGTACTTC
NA	TRBV6-5	NA	TRBJ1-2	CASGAQYHGYTF	TGTGCCAGTGGGGCACAGTACCATGGCTACACCTTC
many	TRBV9	NA	TRBJ2-3	CASSVAGTMNARQYF	TGTGCCAGCAGCGTAGCCGGGACAATGAACGCCCGGCAGTATTTT
NA	TRBV11-2	TRBD1	TRBJ1-2	CASSITQGTGYTF	TGTGCCAGCAGCATCACACAGGGGACTGGCTACACCTTC
NA	TRBV11-2	TRBD2	TRBJ2-5	CASSRGGTQETQYF	TGTGCCAGCAGCCGCGGGGGGACCCAAGAGACCCAGTACTTC
NA	TRBV14	NA	TRBJ1-5	CASSQGEAQPQHF	TGTGCCAGCAGCCAAGGTGAGGCTCAGCCCCAGCATTTT
NA	TRBV18	TRBD2	TRBJ2-1	CASSPLVQSGGLNEQFF	TGTGCCAGCTCACCACTTGTCCAAAGCGGGGGGTTGAATGAGCAGTTCTTC
NA	TRBV3-1/TRBV3-2	TRBD2	TRBJ2-4	CASSQRALAGTKNIQYF	TGTGCCAGCAGCCAACGCGCCCTAGCGGGGACCAAAAACATTCAGTACTTC
NA	TRBV5-1	NA	TRBJ2-2	CASISPNTGELFF	TGCGCCAGTATCAGTCCGAACACCGGGGAGCTGTTTTTT